Given below is one TCR beta chain in context. This specimen comes from a study of blood T cells in healthy people across ages. The authors ran a second PCR of 7 to 11 cycles using a sample-barcoded 5' primer and a J-beta primer mix. One entry per CDR3 protein, called by TCRdb with MiXCR from the 5' RACE reads. This sample has roughly 800,000 distinct CDR3 sequences, with 20% to 30% found just once. This CDR3 has 14 amino acids. Germline V gene sequence: CDR1 LGHDT, CDR2 YNNKEL (reference sequence). The V end lost 0 bases, the J end lost 5 bases, and 10 bases lay between the germline ends. Each donor supplied around 9.9 milliliters of peripheral blood. The data were also submitted as part of a second study, on T cells of mothers and their children. In that study: Mothers gave over 8 million TCR beta CDR3 reads each, and children about 3 million each. Evidence of persistent microchimeric T cell clones was absent.

The sequence was collected from a boy under 18 in good health. The sequencing sample was made of blood. The chain has TRBV3-1 and TRBJ2-5; D could derive from TRBD1 or TRBD2 (5 bases each). The CDR3 loop reads CASSQDTGQETQYF. The CDR3 DNA reads as TGTGCCAGCAGCCAAGATACGGGGCAGGAGACCCAGTACTTC.